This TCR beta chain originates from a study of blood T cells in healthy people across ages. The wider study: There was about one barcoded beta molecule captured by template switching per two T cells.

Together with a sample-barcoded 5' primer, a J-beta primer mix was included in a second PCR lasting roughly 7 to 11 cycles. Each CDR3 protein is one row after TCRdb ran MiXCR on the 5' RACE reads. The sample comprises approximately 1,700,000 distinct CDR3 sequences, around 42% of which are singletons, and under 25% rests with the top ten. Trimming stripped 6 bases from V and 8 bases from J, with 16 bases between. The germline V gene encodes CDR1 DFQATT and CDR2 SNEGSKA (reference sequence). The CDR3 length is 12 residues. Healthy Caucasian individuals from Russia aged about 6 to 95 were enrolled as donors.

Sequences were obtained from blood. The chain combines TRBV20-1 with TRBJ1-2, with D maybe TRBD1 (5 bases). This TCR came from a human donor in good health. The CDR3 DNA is TGCAGTGCCTCCGGCGGGGCGGGAGGCTACACCTTC. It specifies CSASGGAGGYTF.